This TCR beta chain was sequenced in a study of blood T cell repertoires in COVID-19. Study-wide context: COVID-19 samples collected from the United States, Italy and Spain covered acute and convalescent phases. Nucleic acid was either cDNA or gDNA, and it came from T cells, B-cell-depleted T cells, or PBMCs.

In the original workflow: Nucleated cell number was recorded as an estimate derived from reference gene primer amplification. TCRdb's table, derived via immunoSEQ multiplex PCR, lists solely in-frame clones and lacks some. V and J calls and clone size are as listed in that table; D and trimming were resolved from the DNA. The data hold about 76,000 clones, with 85% observed a single time. The CDR3 is made up of 18 amino acids. Germline CDR1 and CDR2: MDHEN and SYDVKM. V was pared by 6 bases and J by 0 bases, with 21 bases between. The source of this sequence is a man aged 60-69 years with COVID-19, enrolled during active disease. The sequencing input was peripheral blood. The chain links TRBV28 to TRBJ1-3, with D tentatively TRBD1 (6 bases). CDR3 bases: TGTGCCAGCAGGTCCGGGACAACCTTTGAGAACTCTGGAAACACCATATATTTT. It translates to CASRSGTTFENSGNTIYF. The variable domain in full, completed from reference TRBV28 and TRBJ1-3, reads DVKVTQSSRYLVKRTGEKVFLECVQDMDHENMFWYRQDPGLGLRLIYFSYDVKMKEKGDIPEGYSVSREKKERFSLILESASTNQTSMYLCASRSGTTFENSGNTIYFGEGSWLTVV.